These 9 T cell receptor beta chains were sequenced from one sample in a study of T cells after yellow fever vaccination. From the 5' RACE reads, TCRdb called clonotypes with MiXCR, one entry per CDR3 protein. Among hundreds of thousands of distinct CDR3 sequences listed, less than 4.5% were seen once. Sequenced here: PBMCs, sampled on the day of the yellow fever booster vaccination. These receptors were taken from a man younger than 35 who received the YFV17D yellow fever vaccine.

This clonotype was recorded many times. CDR3 amino acids: CASSSGVSGSYGYTF. CDR3 sequence (DNA): TGTGCCAGCAGCTCCGGGGTGAGCGGATCCTATGGCTACACCTTC. The chain is built from TRBV7-9 and TRBJ1-2; D is uncertain. From germline, CDR1 is SEHNR and CDR2 FQNEAQ (reference sequence). V lost 4 bases and J 4 bases, leaving 16 bases between the germline ends. The CDR3 has 15 residues. The full variable domain, its missing parts supplied by reference TRBV7-9 and TRBJ1-2, is DTGVSQNPRHKITKRGQNVTFRCDPISEHNRLYWYRQTLGQGPEFLTYFQNEAQLEKSRLLSDRFSAERPKGSFSTLEIQRTEQGDSAMYLCASSSGVSGSYGYTFGSGTRLTVV.

This clonotype was recorded at least ten times. The rearrangement links TRBV7-2 to TRBJ2-6; 9 nucleotides match TRBD1. The CDR3 is made up of 17 amino acids. V dropped 5 bases and J dropped 8; count of bases not matched to a gene: 13. Germline CDR1 SGHTA, CDR2 FQGNSA. The chain's CDR3 is CASSRQTGGGTTNVLTF. As DNA, the CDR3 is TGTGCCAGCAGCAGACAGACAGGGGGTGGAACCACCAACGTCCTGACTTTC.

This clonotype has a handful of counts. V and J are TRBV7-8 and TRBJ2-7; 7 positions match TRBD1. The trim removed 7 bases at V and 1 base at J, leaving 7 bases unmatched. CDR3 size: 14 residues. Germline V gene lookup returns CDR1 SGHVS and CDR2 FQNEAQ. The CDR3 loop reads CASILDRESYEQYF. CDR3 DNA sequence: TGTGCCAGCATCCTAGACAGGGAATCCTACGAGCAGTACTTC.

Many counts were recorded for this clonotype. J is TRBJ2-6 and V is TRBV5-1; perhaps TRBD1 as D (6 bases). The CDR3 spans 17 residues. The V end lost 4 bases, the J end lost 0 bases, and 14 bases lay between the germline ends. Germline-derived CDR1 and CDR2 are SGHRS and YFSETQ. CDR3 residues: CASSVDRPSSGANVLTF. Written as DNA, the CDR3 is TGCGCCAGCAGCGTCGACAGGCCTAGCTCTGGGGCCAACGTCCTGACTTTC. The complete variable domain, with remaining parts taken from reference TRBV5-1 and TRBJ2-6, reads KAGVTQTPRYLIKTRGQQVTLSCSPISGHRSVSWYQQTPGQGLQFLFEYFSETQRNKGNFPGRFSGRQFSNSRSEMNVSTLELGDSALYLCASSVDRPSSGANVLTFGAGSRLTVL.

This clonotype was detected many times. The chain employs TRBV10-3 and TRBJ2-3; 8 positions match TRBD1. The CDR3 sequence is 13 residues long. Losses at the gene ends were 6 bases for V and 8 bases for J; bases not matched to a gene: 7. Germline CDR1 and CDR2: ENHRY and SYGVKD. The CDR3 spells CAIRTGEWGTQYF. The CDR3 region has the DNA TGTGCCATCAGGACAGGGGAGTGGGGTACGCAGTATTTT.

In its sample, this clonotype was seen a few times. The chain joins TRBV27 to TRBJ1-1; D not certain. This CDR3 has 11 amino acids. CDR1 and CDR2 from the germline V gene are MNHEY and SMNVEV (reference sequence). With 7 bases removed from V and 7 bases from J, the gap between germline ends came to 10 bases. DNA for the CDR3: TGTGCCAGCATGACTTCGGGTGAAGCTTTCTTT. Its translation: CASMTSGEAFF.

The chain links TRBV5-1 to TRBJ1-5; 7 bases fit TRBD1. This CDR3 is built from 15 residues. Trimming at V came to 4 bases and at J to 5 bases, leaving 9 bases not matched to a gene. Germline assignment: CDR1 SGHRS and CDR2 YFSETQ. The CDR3 sequence: CASSPLGGSHQPQHF. As DNA, the CDR3 is TGCGCCAGCAGCCCTTTAGGGGGCTCCCATCAGCCCCAGCATTTT.

This clonotype was counted many times. The V gene is TRBV4-1, the J gene TRBJ2-1; a possible D gene is TRBD1 (5 bases). Deletions cut 3 bases from V and 5 bases from J, with 14 bases between. The CDR3 has 15 amino acids. CDR1 and CDR2 (germline): MGHRA, YSYEKL. DNA of the CDR3: TGCGCCAGCAGCCACCCCTTAATCAGGGACAATGAGCAGTTCTTC. It translates to CASSHPLIRDNEQFF.

The chain combines TRBV29-1 with TRBJ1-1; TRBD1 might be the D (6 bases). In germline, CDR1 is SQVTM, CDR2 ANQGSEA. This CDR3 is 13 amino acids long. V was cut by 7 bases and J by 1 base, with 13 bases left in between. The CDR3 sequence is CSAARTANTEAFF. CDR3 nucleotide sequence: TGCAGCGCAGCAAGGACAGCGAACACTGAAGCTTTCTTT. Drawing the rest from reference TRBV29-1 and TRBJ1-1, the complete variable domain is SAVISQKPSRDICQRGTSLTIQCQVDSQVTMMFWYRQQPGQSLTLIATANQGSEATYESGFVIDKFPISRPNLTFSTLTVSNMSPEDSSIYLCSAARTANTEAFFGQGTRLTVV.